This T cell receptor beta chain was documented in a study of blood T cell repertoires in COVID-19. On the study more broadly: The analysed material was cDNA or gDNA that came from T cells, B-cell-depleted T cells, or PBMCs.

Sequenced by immunoSEQ multiplex PCR; TCRdb stores in-frame clones only, minus some. Here the sample spans over 150,000 clones, roughly four fifths being singletons. Germline V lookup: CDR1 LNHDA, CDR2 SQIVND (reference sequence). V shed 5 bases and J shed 7 bases, with 24 bases lying between them. The CDR3 consists of 17 residues. The gene calls are TRBV19 and TRBJ1-5, with a tentative D call TRBD1 (6 bases). The sample comprised PBMCs or T cells enriched from blood (not recorded which). The TCR originated in a man aged 40-49 years who had recovered from COVID-19. The CDR3 region is CASSPGGRRSWGQPQHF. The DNA for the CDR3 is TGTGCCAGTAGTCCCGGGGGGCGGAGGAGTTGGGGACAGCCCCAGCATTTT.